One sample yielded the 10 T cell receptor beta chains listed below, sequenced in a study of blood T cell repertoires in COVID-19. Only in-frame clones appear in the TCRdb table, and some are missing; sequencing was by immunoSEQ multiplex PCR. Altogether around 100,000 clones are present, about 88% being singletons, with the ten largest covering around 3.4%. The sequenced sample consisted of peripheral blood. These receptors originate from a man in his forties with acute or convalescent COVID-19.

V usage is TRBV29-1 and J usage is TRBJ2-7; TRBD1 matches 8 bases. Germline CDR1 is SQVTM and CDR2 is ANQGSEA. J was trimmed by 7 bases and V by 5 bases; bases with no gene match: 10. There are 13 residues in the CDR3. The DNA of the CDR3 is TGCAGCGTTTCTCCGACAGGGGTGTGGGAGCAGTACTTC. Translated, it gives CSVSPTGVWEQYF.

The table lists this clone with a count of one. The V and J genes are TRBV19 and TRBJ2-1; 8 nucleotides agree with TRBD1. The junction had 4 bases not matched to a gene; V was cut back by 9 bases and J by 6 bases. The CDR3 has 12 residues. Germline lookup yields CDR1 LNHDA and CDR2 SQIVND (reference sequence). The CDR3 here is CASRTGFNEQFF. The CDR3 DNA reads as TGTGCCAGCCGGACAGGGTTCAATGAGCAGTTCTTC.

This chain links TRBV21-1 with TRBJ2-1; the DNA was not used to check the table's D call, TRBD2. TRBV21-1 is marked as a pseudogene. The CDR3 is made up of 14 amino acids. CDR3 protein: CASRGGDWRNEQFF. The DNA of the CDR3 is TGTGCCAGCAGGGGGGGGGACTGGAGGAATGAGCAGTTCTTC.

The V call is TRBV5-8, the J call TRBJ1-3, with 9 bases matching TRBD1. Germline V gene sequence: CDR1 SGHTS, CDR2 YDEGEE. J lost 6 bases, V lost 3 bases, and 7 bases had no gene match. The CDR3 is made up of 15 amino acids. CDR3 residues: CASSSTGTGLNTIYF. CDR3 nucleotide sequence: TGTGCCAGCAGCTCTACCGGGACAGGGTTAAACACCATATATTTT.

V usage is TRBV6-5 and J usage is TRBJ1-5; 12 bases are a match to TRBD1. V lost 5 bases to trimming and J lost 6 bases; unmatched junction nucleotides: 5. CDR1 is MNHEY and CDR2 is SVGAGI in the germline V gene. The CDR3 consists of 15 residues. The CDR3 DNA reads as TGTGCCAGCAGTACTCCGGGACAGGGGGCTCAGCCCCAGCATTTT. It translates to CASSTPGQGAQPQHF.

This chain links TRBV7-2 with TRBJ2-5; 10 nucleotides align to TRBD2. With V trimmed by 5 bases and J by 5 bases, 5 bases remained unmatched. The CDR3 is 14 amino acids. Germline loops: CDR1 SGHTA, CDR2 FQGNSA. The CDR3 DNA follows: TGTGCCAGCAGCGAGCGGGGGGGCTTGGAGACCCAGTACTTC. Its translation is CASSERGGLETQYF. Together with reference TRBV7-2 and TRBJ2-5, the CDR3 gives the full variable domain: GAGVSQSPSNKVTEKGKDVELRCDPISGHTALYWYRQSLGQGLEFLIYFQGNSAPDKSGLPSDRFSAERTGGSVSTLTIQRTQQEDSAVYLCASSERGGLETQYFGPGTRLLVL.

At least ten counts were recorded for this clone. Here the CDR3 DNA reads TGTGCCAGCAGTGAAGACGGGGATCTCGTCGACACCGGGGAGCTGTTTTTT. It specifies CASSEDGDLVDTGELFF. The chain carries TRBV2 and TRBJ2-2; D is possibly TRBD2 (5 bases). CDR1 SNHLY and CDR2 FYNNEI come from the germline V gene. The CDR3 runs to 17 residues. Trimming cost V 1 base and J 3 bases, with 15 bases left between them.

The chain couples TRBV27 to TRBJ2-7; maybe TRBD2 (7 bases). This CDR3 is built from 14 residues. Trimming pared 3 bases from V and 4 bases from J, leaving 13 bases between. Germline CDR1 MNHEY, CDR2 SMNVEV (reference sequence). CDR3 loop: CASSLGGQGYEQYF. CDR3 sequence (DNA): TGTGCCAGCAGTTTGGGGGGGCAGGGGTACGAGCAGTACTTC.

As for this clone: Other DNA sequences in this specimen translate into the identical CDR3. This chain links TRBV2 with TRBJ2-7, with 12 bases matching TRBD2. The V gene's germline CDR1 is SNHLY and CDR2 FYNNEI. V dropped 6 bases and J dropped 1; count of bases not matched to a gene: 1. CDR3 length: 14 amino acids. The chain's CDR3 is CASSTSGGSYEQYF. In nucleotides, the CDR3 is TGTGCCAGCAGCACTAGCGGGGGGTCCTACGAGCAGTACTTC.

The chain recombines TRBV6-2 or TRBV6-3 with TRBJ1-6, with TRBD1 matching over 7 bases. Germline CDR1 and CDR2: MNHEY and SVGEGT. J gave up 7 bases and V 4 bases, and 4 bases lay outside the gene matches. CDR3 length: 14 residues. The CDR3 coding sequence is TGTGCCAGCAGTTCGGACAGGCGAAATTCACCCCTCCACTTT. Its translation: CASSSDRRNSPLHF.